These 15 T cell receptor beta chains were all obtained from the same sample, sequenced in a study of blood T cell repertoires in COVID-19. Produced via immunoSEQ multiplex PCR; TCRdb's table is partial and in-frame only. The profile shows about 330,000 clones, around nine tenths of them singletons. Sequencing was performed on PBMCs or T cells enriched from blood (not recorded which). Source of these receptors: a young man who had recovered from COVID-19.

The chain has TRBV24-1 and TRBJ1-1, with 8 bases fitting TRBD1. The J segment lost 1 base and the V segment lost 3 bases, leaving 0 bases of the junction unmatched. This CDR3 is built from 14 residues. The V gene's germline CDR1 is KGHDR and CDR2 SFDVKD. This chain's CDR3 is CATSDTGGNTEAFF. The CDR3 bases are TGTGCCACCAGTGATACAGGGGGGAACACTGAAGCTTTCTTT.

The rearrangement joins TRBV5-1 to TRBJ2-7; 9 bases fit TRBD1. V lost 4 bases and J lost 2; bases outside the gene matches: 7. The CDR3 is 15 residues long. Germline values: CDR1 SGHRS, CDR2 YFSETQ. The CDR3, as DNA: TGCGCCAGCAGCCTCGGACAGGGGTCCCCCTACGAGCAGTACTTC. It codes for CASSLGQGSPYEQYF.

The chain links TRBV7-9 to TRBJ1-5, with unresolved D. The CDR3 spans 12 residues. Trimming left V 1 base short and J 14 bases short, with 12 bases between. From germline, CDR1 is SEHNR and CDR2 FQNEAQ (reference sequence). The chain's CDR3 is CASSLGAGWEHF. CDR3 coding DNA: TGTGCCAGCAGCTTAGGGGCAGGCTGGGAGCATTTT.

The rearrangement links TRBV6-4 to TRBJ1-4, with D tentatively TRBD1 (6 bases). V was trimmed by 7 bases and J by 0 bases, leaving 9 bases between them. The CDR3 has 14 amino acids. In germline, CDR1 is MRHNA, CDR2 SNTAGT. CDR3 region: CASTRGATNEKLFF. The DNA of the CDR3 is TGTGCCAGCACCAGGGGAGCAACTAATGAAAAACTGTTTTTT.

This clone turned up a few times. The V and J genes are TRBV24-1 and TRBJ1-3; D gene ambiguous. Germline values: CDR1 KGHDR, CDR2 SFDVKD. The CDR3 sequence is 16 residues long. Trimming took off 2 bases at V and 0 bases at J, with 10 bases between the two ends. The CDR3 spells CATSDSSEGSGNTIYF. The CDR3 bases are TGTGCCACCAGTGATTCATCAGAGGGCTCTGGAAACACCATATATTTT.

The gene calls are TRBV7-2 and TRBJ1-2; TRBD1 agrees at 7 bases. V gave up 4 bases and J gave up 4 bases; unmatched junction bases: 12. The CDR3 runs to 16 residues. Germline CDR1 SGHTA, CDR2 FQGNSA. The CDR3 nucleotides read TGTGCCAGCAGCTCATATAAAAGACAGGGAGGCTATGGCTACACCTTC. It specifies CASSSYKRQGGYGYTF.

The V call is TRBV10-3, the J call TRBJ2-5; weak D call: TRBD1 (5 bases). This CDR3 has 14 residues. CDR1 ENHRY and CDR2 SYGVKD come from the germline V gene. CDR3 bases: TGTGCTGTATGGGGCCGAACTTACCAAGAGACCCAGTACTTC. Protein product: CAVWGRTYQETQYF.

Comments on this clone: At the DNA level, this CDR3 is encoded by other sequences in the same sample as well. The chain has TRBV27 and TRBJ1-2, with no clear D. Trimming shortened V by 0 bases and J by 1 base, and 6 bases separated the two germline ends. The CDR3 spans 14 residues. The germline V gene has CDR1 MNHEY and CDR2 SMNVEV (reference sequence). The CDR3 loop reads CASSLSADNYGYTF. The CDR3 coding sequence is TGTGCCAGCAGTTTATCAGCCGATAACTATGGCTACACCTTC.

The chain uses TRBV5-1 and TRBJ1-5; weak D call: TRBD1 (6 bases). CDR1 and CDR2 from the germline V gene are SGHRS and YFSETQ. This CDR3 has 15 amino acids. Trimming took 4 bases from V and 0 from J, leaving 11 bases between them. The CDR3 DNA is TGCGCCAGCAGCGCGCAGGGGTATAGCAATCAGCCCCAGCATTTT. It encodes CASSAQGYSNQPQHF.

This sequence joins TRBV5-5 and TRBJ2-7; maybe TRBD1 (5 bases). The CDR3 sequence is 15 residues long. Per the germline V gene, CDR1 is SGHKS and CDR2 is YYEKEE (reference sequence). The V end lost 4 bases, the J end lost 5 bases, and 19 bases lay between the germline ends. For the CDR3, the DNA is TGTGCCAGCAGCGCCCAAATCTCGCAGGGTCACGAGCAGTACTTC. Amino acid sequence: CASSAQISQGHEQYF.

In its sample, this clone was seen a few times. This sample includes further DNA sequences coding for the same CDR3. V usage is TRBV28 and J usage is TRBJ1-2, with 9 bases identical to TRBD1. Germline CDR1 MDHEN, CDR2 SYDVKM. This CDR3 is built from 14 residues. Trimming took 6 bases from V and 6 from J; bases not matched to a gene: 8. The CDR3 DNA reads as TGTGCCAGCAGCTTGACAGGGGGGTTGGATGGCTACACCTTC. It encodes CASSLTGGLDGYTF.

This chain joins TRBV5-1 and TRBJ1-5; maybe TRBD1 (6 bases). The CDR3 is made up of 15 amino acids. Germline V gives CDR1 SGHRS, CDR2 YFSETQ. Trimming removed 0 bases at V and 6 bases at J, with 13 bases between. DNA for the CDR3: TGCGCCAGCAGCTTGGCAGGGGAGATAGGTCAGCCCCAGCATTTT. Protein: CASSLAGEIGQPQHF.

The chain joins TRBV7-8 to TRBJ1-5, with TRBD1 identical over 7 bases. V trimming: 5 bases; J trimming: 1 base; junction bases outside the gene matches: 5. Germline V gene sequence: CDR1 SGHVS, CDR2 FQNEAQ. This CDR3 comprises 15 residues. This CDR3 reads CASSPTGASNQPQHF. The DNA for the CDR3 is TGTGCCAGCAGCCCTACAGGGGCCAGCAATCAGCCCCAGCATTTT.

The count of this clone is one. The chain joins TRBV6-1 to TRBJ2-1; no reliable D call. CDR1 is MNHNS, CDR2 SASEGT, per germline. CDR3 length equals 16 residues. The V end lost 3 bases, the J end lost 0 bases, and 12 bases lay between the germline ends. CDR3 nucleotide sequence: TGTGCCAGCAGTGAGATGAGACACAGCTCCTACAATGAGCAGTTCTTC. It is translated as CASSEMRHSSYNEQFF.

This clone was counted once. The rearrangement uses TRBV10-3 and TRBJ1-6; tentative D call: TRBD1 (6 bases). The V end lost 2 bases, the J end lost 7 bases, and 9 bases lay between the germline ends. The CDR3 length is 14 residues. Germline CDR1 and CDR2: ENHRY and SYGVKD. CDR3 loop: CAISERDINSPLHF. CDR3 nucleotide sequence: TGTGCCATCAGTGAGAGGGACATAAATTCACCCCTCCACTTT.